This T cell receptor (beta chain) came from a study of spatial heterogeneity in lung cancer. TCRdb analysed the 5' RACE reads with MiXCR anew, one entry per CDR3 protein. The data contain some 50,000 distinct CDR3 sequences, approximately 7.6% of them singletons. Study results and limitations: Resection saw ubiquitous expanded tumor TCRs appear in blood more than follow-up did.

Worth noting for this clonotype: Its antigen is still unknown.

The time point was: sample taken at primary tumor resection. Whole RNA, isolated from tumor, nontumor lung or frozen PBMC, was sequenced without prior sorting. Samples came from some 71 TRACERx patients with untreated early-stage lung cancer. The CDR3 length is 13 residues. Trimming took 5 bases from V and 5 from J, leaving 10 bases between them. Germline-derived CDR1 and CDR2 are LNHDA and SQIVND (reference sequence). The chain is built from TRBV19 and TRBJ1-5; maybe TRBD1 (5 bases). This clonotype was sampled from a female donor with early-stage non-small cell lung cancer. Sequences were derived from PBMCs, sampled at surgery. CDR3 sequence reads: CASSWGSDQPQHF. The CDR3 DNA is TGTGCCAGTAGTTGGGGGAGTGATCAGCCCCAGCATTTT.